Below are 3 T cell receptor beta chains sequenced from a single sample in a study of T cell changes during pregnancy in multiple sclerosis (dated by TCRdb to about 2019). Library method: the immunoSEQ multiplex PCR assay. TCRdb mirrors the immuneACCESS table, restricted to in-frame sequences. Some clones are absent from its copies; in checked studies, under half trace to an unresolved V gene, and the reason for the others is unknown. For this sample there are roughly 53,000 clones; around 90% appear just once. Of the sample, 2.5% to 3.5% falls within the top ten clones. Sequenced here: CD8+ T cells from peripheral blood mononuclear cells, sampled before pregnancy. These receptors originate from a female donor with multiple sclerosis, enrolled in a pregnancy study.

This chain links TRBV7-6 with TRBJ2-1; D is unclear. This CDR3 has 15 amino acids. The germline V and J ends were trimmed by 1 base and 2 bases, with 9 bases remaining between them. Germline V CDR1 and CDR2: SGHVS, FNYEAQ. The CDR3 nucleotides read TGTGCCAGCAGCTTAGACAGACCGACCTACAATGAGCAGTTCTTC. Residues: CASSLDRPTYNEQFF. The full variable domain, in which reference TRBV7-6 and TRBJ2-1 provide the parts outside the CDR3, is GAGVSQSPRYKVTKRGQDVALRCDPISGHVSLYWYRQALGQGPEFLTYFNYEAQQDKSGLPNDRFSAERPEGSISTLTIQRTEQRDSAMYRCASSLDRPTYNEQFFGPGTRLTVL.

This clone showed up just once. The genes are TRBV19 and TRBJ1-1, with TRBD1 matching over 11 bases. V lost 10 bases to trimming and J lost 3 bases; unmatched junction nucleotides: 4. The CDR3 is made up of 13 amino acids. The V gene's germline CDR1 is LNHDA and CDR2 SQIVND (reference sequence). CDR3 loop: CATGTGGDTEAFF. In DNA, the CDR3 is TGTGCCACCGGGACAGGGGGTGACACTGAAGCTTTCTTT. Supplemented by reference TRBV19 and TRBJ1-1, the full variable domain reads DGGITQSPKYLFRKEGQNVTLSCEQNLNHDAMYWYRQDPGQGLRLIYYSQIVNDFQKGDIAEGYSVSREKKESFPLTVTSAQKNPTAFYLCATGTGGDTEAFFGQGTRLTVV.

The chain joins TRBV10-3 to TRBJ1-3; D call uncertain. Deletions cut 2 bases from V and 3 bases from J, with 8 bases between. Germline V gives CDR1 ENHRY, CDR2 SYGVKD. The CDR3 is 14 residues long. CDR3 sequence: CAISEARFGNTIYF. For the CDR3, the DNA is TGTGCCATCAGTGAGGCCAGGTTTGGAAACACCATATATTTT.